Presented here are 8 T cell receptor beta chains from one specimen sequenced in a study of blood T cell repertoires in COVID-19. Sequencing was performed with immunoSEQ multiplex PCR; in TCRdb, only in-frame clones are kept and a portion is missing. This table holds roughly 120,000 clones, 90% found once. Sample: peripheral blood. These receptors all come from a woman between 50 and 59 years old with acute or convalescent COVID-19.

The rearrangement links TRBV20-1 to TRBJ1-2; D not resolved. Germline loops: CDR1 DFQATT, CDR2 SNEGSKA (reference sequence). V was clipped by 3 bases and J by 4 bases, with 12 bases between them. The CDR3 has 13 residues. CDR3 DNA: TGCAGTGCTAGTGTCAACGGAGTCTATGGCTACACCTTC. Amino acid sequence: CSASVNGVYGYTF.

This clone was seen only a few times. The rearrangement links TRBV20-1 to TRBJ1-2, with unresolved D. V lost 1 base to trimming and J lost 4 bases, with 4 bases between them. Germline V gene data show CDR1 as DFQATT and CDR2 as SNEGSKA (reference sequence). The CDR3 totals 11 residues. CDR3 coding DNA: TGCAGTGCTAGAGCCAGCTATGGCTACACCTTC. It codes for CSARASYGYTF.

The chain is built from TRBV2 and TRBJ2-7; 8 bases are a match to TRBD1. The CDR3 length is 17 residues. The V gene end was trimmed by 7 bases and the J gene end by 0 bases; junction bases not matched to a gene: 14. CDR1 is SNHLY, CDR2 FYNNEI, per germline. The CDR3 DNA follows: TGTGCCAGCACCTCGTCCGGACAGGGATGGATCTCCTACGAGCAGTACTTC. This sequence encodes CASTSSGQGWISYEQYF.

The V gene is TRBV12-5, the J gene TRBJ1-5; D not resolved. From germline, CDR1 is LGHNT and CDR2 FRNRAP. Trimming removed 5 bases at V and 5 bases at J, with 10 bases between. There are 13 residues in the CDR3. The CDR3 DNA reads TGTGCTAGTGGTCCCGGGAATCATCAGCCCCAGCATTTT. Its translation is CASGPGNHQPQHF.

This sequence joins TRBV3-1 (or the pseudogene TRBV3-2) and TRBJ1-1; 7 bases map to TRBD1. Germline-derived CDR1 and CDR2 are LGHDT and YNNKEL (reference sequence). The V segment lost 3 bases and the J segment 8 bases; nucleotides outside the gene matches: 6. This CDR3 spans 13 amino acids. For the CDR3, the DNA is TGTGCCAGCAGCCAGGTAGACAGGGCGGAAGCTTTCTTT. Residues: CASSQVDRAEAFF.

The chain is built from TRBV18 and TRBJ2-2; D might be TRBD2 (6 bases). The CDR3 totals 13 residues. V was trimmed by 3 bases and J by 5 bases, leaving 7 bases between them. Germline lookup yields CDR1 KGHSH and CDR2 LQKENI. This chain's CDR3 is CASSPAGTGELFF. CDR3 DNA sequence: TGTGCCAGCTCACCGGCGGGAACCGGGGAGCTGTTTTTT.

This clone was recorded once. V usage is TRBV7-8 and J usage is TRBJ2-2, with 9 bases matching TRBD2. This CDR3 region has 16 residues. J gave up 7 bases and V 2 bases, and 8 bases lay outside the gene matches. Germline V lookup: CDR1 SGHVS, CDR2 FQNEAQ. The CDR3 DNA reads TGTGCCAGCAGCTTAACACCGCGGGAGGGGGTCGGGGAGCTGTTTTTT. This codes for CASSLTPREGVGELFF.

This clone was counted once. V and J are TRBV11-2 and TRBJ1-2; D perhaps matches TRBD1 (5 bases). The CDR3 totals 15 residues. Germline-derived CDR1 and CDR2 are SGHAT and FQNNGV. The V gene lost 1 base and the J gene lost 3 bases, with 12 bases spanning the gap. The CDR3 DNA sequence: TGTGCCAGCAGCTTAGCAACACGGGGGGACTATGGCTACACCTTC. It is translated as CASSLATRGDYGYTF.